This TCR beta chain was captured in a study of Ad26.COV2.S vaccination and SARS-CoV-2 variants. Comment on this clone: As yet, its antigen is unknown.

Data came from immunoSEQ multiplex PCR; TCRdb stores just in-frame clones and leaves some out. Of roughly 420,000 clones in the sample, around nine tenths were seen once. Treatment specified: about 20 received Ad26.COV2.S at low or high dose, single or two shots; about five received placebo; per-sample allocation not given. Sampling was performed 63 days after the first vaccine or placebo injection. Whole-study findings and limits: Spike-specific CD8+ and CD4+ T cell responses reportedly showed substantial breadth after vaccination.

There are 15 residues in the CDR3. Germline trimming cut 6 bases from V and 2 bases from J; bases unmatched to any gene: 7. CDR1 MNHEY and CDR2 SVGAGI come from the germline V gene. The rearrangement joins TRBV6-5 to TRBJ2-1, with 7 positions matching TRBD1. Here the sequenced sample was peripheral blood, taken in a trial of Ad26.COV2.S vaccine versus placebo. The sequence derives from a person aged 18 to 59 who received the Ad26.COV2.S COVID-19 vaccine or a placebo. CDR3 coding DNA: TGTGCCAGCAGACAACGGGACAGCCCCTACAATGAGCAGTTCTTC. It specifies CASRQRDSPYNEQFF.